A single T cell receptor beta chain is shown here with its context. J gave up 7 bases and V 6 bases, and 18 bases lay outside the gene matches. This CDR3 contains 17 residues. In germline, CDR1 is SQVTM, CDR2 ANQGSEA. This sample stems from a study of blood T cell repertoires in COVID-19. Study background: Spain, Italy and the United States supplied samples that represented acute and convalescent COVID-19. From T cells, B-cell-depleted T cells, or PBMCs came the material, which was cDNA or gDNA.

In the original analysis: Estimation of nucleated cell counts was performed using reference gene primer amplification. Repertoires were generated with immunoSEQ multiplex PCR, while TCRdb's copy carries only in-frame clones and drops some. V and J calls and clone size are as listed in that table; D and trimming were resolved from the DNA. The table includes 55,000 to 75,000 clones, around three quarters detected once. The V call is TRBV29-1, the J call TRBJ2-2, with 9 bases matching TRBD1. Source material: peripheral blood. The receptor's source is a man between 60 and 70 years old with acute or convalescent COVID-19. CDR3 residues: CSVAGTGFSSAFGELFF. The CDR3 DNA sequence: TGCAGCGTCGCCGGGACAGGGTTCTCTTCGGCATTCGGGGAGCTGTTTTTT.